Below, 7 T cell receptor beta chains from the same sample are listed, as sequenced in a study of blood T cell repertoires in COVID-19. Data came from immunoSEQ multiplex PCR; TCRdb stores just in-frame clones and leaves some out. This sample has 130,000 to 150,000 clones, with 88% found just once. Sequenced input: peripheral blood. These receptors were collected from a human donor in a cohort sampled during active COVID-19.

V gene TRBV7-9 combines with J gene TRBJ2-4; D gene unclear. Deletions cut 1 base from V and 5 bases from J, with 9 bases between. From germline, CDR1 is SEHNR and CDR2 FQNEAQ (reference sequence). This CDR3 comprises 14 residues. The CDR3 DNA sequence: TGTGCCAGCAGCTTAGTTGGTACGGAAAACATTCAGTACTTC. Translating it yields CASSLVGTENIQYF.

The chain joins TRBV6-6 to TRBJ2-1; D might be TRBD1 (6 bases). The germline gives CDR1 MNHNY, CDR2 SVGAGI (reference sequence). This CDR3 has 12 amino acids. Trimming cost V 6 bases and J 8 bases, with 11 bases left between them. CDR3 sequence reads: CASSQQGDEQFF. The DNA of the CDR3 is TGTGCCAGCAGCCAACAGGGAGATGAGCAGTTCTTC.

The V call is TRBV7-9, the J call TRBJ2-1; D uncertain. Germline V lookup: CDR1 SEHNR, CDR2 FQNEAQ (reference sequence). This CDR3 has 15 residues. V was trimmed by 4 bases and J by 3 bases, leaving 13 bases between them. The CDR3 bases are TGTGCCAGCAGCTCAATACAAGCGCACTACAATGAGCAGTTCTTC. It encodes CASSSIQAHYNEQFF.

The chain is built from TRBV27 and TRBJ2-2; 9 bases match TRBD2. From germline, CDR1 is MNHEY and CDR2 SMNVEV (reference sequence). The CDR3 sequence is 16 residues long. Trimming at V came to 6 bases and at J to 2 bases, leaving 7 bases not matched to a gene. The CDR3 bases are TGTGCCAGCAGACTAAGCGGGGGGCGAAACACCGGGGAGCTGTTTTTT. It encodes CASRLSGGRNTGELFF.

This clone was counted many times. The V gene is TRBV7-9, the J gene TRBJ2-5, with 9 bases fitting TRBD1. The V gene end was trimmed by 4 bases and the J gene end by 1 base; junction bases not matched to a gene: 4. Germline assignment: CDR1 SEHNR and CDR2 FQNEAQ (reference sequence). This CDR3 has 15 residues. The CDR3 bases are TGTGCCAGCAGCTATGGACAGGGGTCCCAAGAGACCCAGTACTTC. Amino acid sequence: CASSYGQGSQETQYF.

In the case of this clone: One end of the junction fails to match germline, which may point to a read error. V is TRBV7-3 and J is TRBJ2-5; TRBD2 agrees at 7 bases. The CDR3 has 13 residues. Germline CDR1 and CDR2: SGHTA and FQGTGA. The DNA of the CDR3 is TGTGCCAGCAGCCTAACCGGGGGGGAGACCCAGTACTTC. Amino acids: CASSLTGGETQYF.

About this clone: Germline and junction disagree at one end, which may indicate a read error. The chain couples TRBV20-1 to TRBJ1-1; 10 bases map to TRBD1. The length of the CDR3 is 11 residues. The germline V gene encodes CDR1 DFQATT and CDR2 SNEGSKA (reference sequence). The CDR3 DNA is TGCAGTGCTAGAGGAGGGGACAGGGGCGTCTTT. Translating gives CSARGGDRGVF.